The 28 T cell receptor beta chains below all came from one sample that was sequenced in a study of cytomegalovirus exposure and HLA in healthy donors. The method was immunoSEQ multiplex PCR; TCRdb's version includes in-frame clones alone and lacks a portion of them. The table has 150,000 to 200,000 clones, 84% seen once. Input material: PBMCs. The receptor set was obtained from a man aged 18 to 35 in good health and CMV-seropositive.

V gene TRBV6-1 combines with J gene TRBJ1-1, with 7 bases that match TRBD1. CDR1 and CDR2 from the germline V gene are MNHNS and SASEGT. The CDR3 covers 12 residues. V trimming: 8 bases; J trimming: 1 base; junction bases outside the gene matches: 1. CDR3 sequence (DNA): TGTGCCAGCCGGGACAGGAACACTGAAGCTTTCTTT. Protein sequence: CASRDRNTEAFF.

This sequence joins TRBV30 and TRBJ2-4; 8 bases line up with TRBD2. V lost 0 bases and J lost 0; bases outside the gene matches: 10. The length of the CDR3 is 18 residues. Germline assignment: CDR1 GTSNPN and CDR2 SVGIG (reference sequence). The CDR3 loop is CAWSVRGGGLAAKNIQYF. CDR3 bases: TGTGCCTGGAGTGTACGGGGGGGAGGACTAGCAGCCAAAAACATTCAGTACTTC.

The chain has TRBV5-1 and TRBJ2-7; maybe TRBD1 (6 bases). The CDR3 length is 14 residues. Germline CDR1 is SGHRS and CDR2 is YFSETQ. The V gene lost 0 bases and the J gene lost 2 bases, with 9 bases spanning the gap. CDR3 residues: CASSLAGAPYEQYF. Written as DNA, the CDR3 is TGCGCCAGCAGCTTGGCAGGGGCTCCCTACGAGCAGTACTTC. Full variable domain (rest looked up from reference TRBV5-1 and TRBJ2-7): KAGVTQTPRYLIKTRGQQVTLSCSPISGHRSVSWYQQTPGQGLQFLFEYFSETQRNKGNFPGRFSGRQFSNSRSEMNVSTLELGDSALYLCASSLAGAPYEQYFGPGTRLTVT.

The chain couples TRBV6-1 to TRBJ2-3; TRBD1 is a possible D gene (5 bases). The CDR3 runs 15 residues. Trimming left V 6 bases short and J 6 bases short, with 19 bases between. The V gene's germline CDR1 is MNHNS and CDR2 SASEGT. CDR3 sequence reads: CASSLQVNAADTQYF. In DNA form, the CDR3 reads TGTGCCAGCAGCCTACAGGTTAATGCGGCCGATACGCAGTATTTT.

This clone was found once. The chain links TRBV9 to TRBJ2-2, with D perhaps matching TRBD1 (5 bases). This CDR3 spans 15 amino acids. V shed 3 bases and J shed 0 bases, with 9 bases lying between them. In germline, CDR1 is SGDLS, CDR2 YYNGEE. The CDR3 is CASSAVQANTGELFF. CDR3 sequence (DNA): TGTGCCAGCAGCGCCGTACAGGCGAACACCGGGGAGCTGTTTTTT.

This chain joins TRBV19 and TRBJ1-2; perhaps TRBD1 as D (6 bases). The CDR3 runs 14 residues. The germline CDR1 and CDR2 sequences are LNHDA and SQIVND (reference sequence). Deletions cut 1 base from V and 3 bases from J, with 9 bases between. Written as DNA, the CDR3 is TGTGCCAGTAGTATAGGGGGGCGCGACTATGGCTACACCTTC. This gives the protein CASSIGGRDYGYTF.

This chain links TRBV7-9 with TRBJ2-7, with a possible D match to TRBD1 (6 bases). Per the germline V gene, CDR1 is SEHNR and CDR2 is FQNEAQ (reference sequence). The CDR3 runs to 12 residues. Trimming removed 5 bases at V and 7 bases at J, with 12 bases between. The CDR3 loop reads CASSPWQGEQYF. As DNA, the CDR3 is TGTGCCAGCAGCCCGTGGCAGGGGGAGCAGTACTTC.

The chain recombines TRBV19 with TRBJ1-2; D is unresolved. The V gene lost 8 bases and the J gene lost 2 bases, with 12 bases spanning the gap. The CDR3 is 13 amino acids. In germline, CDR1 is LNHDA, CDR2 SQIVND (reference sequence). The CDR3 DNA sequence: TGTGCCAGTGGAGGGAGATCCAACTATGGCTACACCTTC. Protein sequence: CASGGRSNYGYTF.

J is TRBJ2-7 and V is TRBV7-2; possibly TRBD2 for D (5 bases). Trimming removed 5 bases at V and 6 bases at J, with 11 bases between. The CDR3 loop spans 12 amino acids. CDR1 SGHTA and CDR2 FQGNSA come from the germline V gene. CDR3 in amino acids: CASSPGLGEQYF. Here the CDR3 DNA reads TGTGCCAGCAGCCCGGGGTTGGGCGAGCAGTACTTC.

CDR3 coding DNA: TGTGCCAGCAGCATAGGAGTCAATCAGCCCCAGCATTTT. Translation gives CASSIGVNQPQHF. V and J are TRBV5-6 and TRBJ1-5, with D unclear. This CDR3 spans 13 amino acids. Germline CDR1 and CDR2: SGHDT and YYEEEE. V was shortened by 4 bases and J by 3 bases, with 8 bases between the two germline ends. The whole variable domain, remainder taken from reference TRBV5-6 and TRBJ1-5, is DAGVTQSPTHLIKTRGQQVTLRCSPKSGHDTVSWYQQALGQGPQFIFQYYEEEERQRGNFPDRFSGHQFPNYSSELNVNALLLGDSALYLCASSIGVNQPQHFGDGTRLSIL.

This clone was picked up one time. The chain recombines TRBV6-4 with TRBJ2-3; 10 bases align to TRBD2. Trimming cost V 0 bases and J 4 bases; bases outside gene matches: 7. Per the germline V gene, CDR1 is MRHNA and CDR2 is SNTAGT. This CDR3 is built from 17 residues. CDR3 sequence reads: CASSDSSASGSPDTQYF. DNA of the CDR3: TGTGCCAGCAGTGACTCGTCGGCTAGCGGGAGTCCAGATACGCAGTATTTT.

The J gene is TRBJ2-7, the V gene TRBV12-2; TRBD2 was called by the table and not checked on the DNA. TRBV12-2 is a pseudogene segment. The CDR3 runs to 20 residues. CDR3 sequence reads: CASRLSLLEGTSGRVGEQYF. As DNA, the CDR3 is TGTGCAAGTCGCTTATCCCTGCTTGAAGGGACTAGCGGGAGGGTCGGCGAGCAGTACTTC.

The chain links TRBV5-6 to TRBJ1-2; possibly TRBD1 for D (6 bases). CDR1 and CDR2 (germline): SGHDT, YYEEEE. The V end lost 0 bases, the J end lost 5 bases, and 20 bases lay between the germline ends. The CDR3 is made up of 17 amino acids. For the CDR3, the DNA is TGTGCCAGCAGCTTGGTGGGGCGGGGGGCTTACGGATATGGCTACACCTTC. Its translation: CASSLVGRGAYGYGYTF. The variable domain in full, completed from reference TRBV5-6 and TRBJ1-2, reads DAGVTQSPTHLIKTRGQQVTLRCSPKSGHDTVSWYQQALGQGPQFIFQYYEEEERQRGNFPDRFSGHQFPNYSSELNVNALLLGDSALYLCASSLVGRGAYGYGYTFGSGTRLTVV.

The chain uses TRBV7-2 and TRBJ2-1; TRBD2 aligns across 8 bases. Germline assignment: CDR1 SGHTA and CDR2 FQGNSA. The length of the CDR3 is 17 residues. Trimming took 1 base from V and 7 from J; bases not matched to a gene: 12. CDR3 nucleotide sequence: TGTGCCAGCAGCTTAGGGATCCGAGCGGGAGTGGGAAATGAGCAGTTCTTC. Translating it yields CASSLGIRAGVGNEQFF.

The rearrangement joins TRBV28 to TRBJ2-7; D uncertain. Germline V gives CDR1 MDHEN, CDR2 SYDVKM. V was clipped by 3 bases and J by 0 bases, with 9 bases between them. The CDR3 is made up of 14 amino acids. In DNA form, the CDR3 reads TGTGCCAGCAGTTTCGAGGTGAGCTCCTACGAGCAGTACTTC. Protein product: CASSFEVSSYEQYF.

This chain joins TRBV1 and TRBJ2-2; the table names TRBD2, a call not compared with the DNA. TRBV1 is listed as a pseudogene. The CDR3 totals 17 residues. CDR3 amino acids: CTSSQEGEGSGSGELFF. DNA for the CDR3: TGCACCAGCAGCCAAGAAGGTGAGGGATCCGGGTCGGGGGAGCTGTTTTTT.

The gene calls are TRBV9 and TRBJ2-7; the D gene is possibly TRBD2 (5 bases). CDR1 and CDR2 (germline): SGDLS, YYNGEE. This CDR3 comprises 14 residues. V was cut by 0 bases and J by 3 bases, with 10 bases left in between. CDR3 sequence: CASSVGGWDYEQYF. The DNA of the CDR3 is TGTGCCAGCAGCGTAGGCGGGTGGGACTACGAGCAGTACTTC. Full variable domain (rest looked up from reference TRBV9 and TRBJ2-7): DSGVTQTPKHLITATGQRVTLRCSPRSGDLSVYWYQQSLDQGLQFLIQYYNGEERAKGNILERFSAQQFPDLHSELNLSSLELGDSALYFCASSVGGWDYEQYFGPGTRLTVT.

This clone was seen only a few times. The chain links TRBV19 to TRBJ1-5; TRBD1 matches at 8 bases. This CDR3 spans 15 amino acids. V gave up 4 bases and J gave up 5 bases; unmatched junction bases: 7. CDR1 is LNHDA, CDR2 SQIVND, per germline (reference sequence). The CDR3 spells CASSTWTGWDQPQHF. CDR3 DNA: TGTGCCAGTAGTACGTGGACAGGGTGGGATCAGCCCCAGCATTTT.

V and J are TRBV5-1 and TRBJ2-7; D may be TRBD1 (6 bases). V dropped 0 bases and J dropped 7 bases, with 11 bases sitting between them. The CDR3 runs to 13 residues. The germline gives CDR1 SGHRS, CDR2 YFSETQ. CDR3: CASSLDRANEQYF. The CDR3 DNA reads TGCGCCAGCAGCTTGGACAGGGCCAATGAGCAGTACTTC.

The gene calls are TRBV13 and TRBJ2-1, with D possibly matching TRBD1 (8 bases). The CDR3 has 19 amino acids. V was trimmed by 5 bases and J by 4 bases, leaving 27 bases between them. Germline CDR1 is PRHDT and CDR2 is FYEKMQ (reference sequence). The CDR3 nucleotides are TGTGCCAGCAGCCCATCCGGGACAGGATCTAGCGGAGATTACAATGAGCAGTTCTTC. This gives the protein CASSPSGTGSSGDYNEQFF.

The chain carries TRBV4-3 and TRBJ1-2; D may be TRBD1 (6 bases). This CDR3 has 14 residues. Trimming cost V 1 base and J 4 bases, with 10 bases left between them. Germline-derived CDR1 and CDR2 are LGHNA and YSLEER. The CDR3 nucleotides read TGCGCCAGCAGCCAAGGCACAGGGTCCTATGGCTACACCTTC. This gives the protein CASSQGTGSYGYTF.

The rearrangement joins TRBV28 to TRBJ2-7; D gene ambiguous. Between the trimmed V and J ends, which lost 6 bases and 3 bases, there was a span of 15 bases. CDR1 is MDHEN and CDR2 is SYDVKM in the germline V gene. The CDR3 extends over 14 amino acids. CDR3 in amino acids: CASSLHRPNYEQYF. In nucleotides, the CDR3 is TGTGCCAGCAGCCTCCACCGTCCTAACTACGAGCAGTACTTC. The whole variable domain, remainder taken from reference TRBV28 and TRBJ2-7, is DVKVTQSSRYLVKRTGEKVFLECVQDMDHENMFWYRQDPGLGLRLIYFSYDVKMKEKGDIPEGYSVSREKKERFSLILESASTNQTSMYLCASSLHRPNYEQYFGPGTRLTVT.

Note on this clone: One end of the junction varies from germline; a read error may be responsible. Distinct nucleotide sequences in the sample also encode this CDR3. The V call is TRBV30, the J call TRBJ1-2; 10 bases fit TRBD1. Germline lookup yields CDR1 GTSNPN and CDR2 SVGIG (reference sequence). This CDR3 comprises 15 residues. CDR3 DNA: TGCGCCTGGACCCGGGACAGGGGCGGAATCTATGGCTACACCTTC. It translates to CAWTRDRGGIYGYTF.

This clone turned up a few times. The chain links TRBV5-1 to TRBJ2-3; D not resolved. Germline CDR1 SGHRS, CDR2 YFSETQ. Trimming removed 6 bases from V and 1 base from J, with 9 bases in between. The CDR3 contains 13 residues. CDR3: CASIWARTDTQYF. DNA of the CDR3: TGCGCCAGCATATGGGCGCGCACAGATACGCAGTATTTT. The variable domain in full, completed from reference TRBV5-1 and TRBJ2-3, reads KAGVTQTPRYLIKTRGQQVTLSCSPISGHRSVSWYQQTPGQGLQFLFEYFSETQRNKGNFPGRFSGRQFSNSRSEMNVSTLELGDSALYLCASIWARTDTQYFGPGTRLTVL.

The table lists this clone with a count of one. The J gene is TRBJ2-1, the V gene TRBV10-3; 8 bases are a match to TRBD2. The CDR3 runs 13 residues. Germline lookup yields CDR1 ENHRY and CDR2 SYGVKD. V dropped 11 bases and J dropped 2; count of bases not matched to a gene: 5. The CDR3 is CAVTSGTYNEQFF. The CDR3 nucleotides read TGTGCCGTCACTAGCGGTACCTACAATGAGCAGTTCTTC.

This clone was seen once. In nucleotides, the CDR3 is TGTGCCAGCAGTTACTCGAGGCGGGGTCCCTACAATGAGCAGTTCTTC. It translates to CASSYSRRGPYNEQFF. The rearrangement joins TRBV6-5 to TRBJ2-1, with D possibly TRBD2 on 6 matching bases. CDR3 length equals 16 residues. The germline V gene encodes CDR1 MNHEY and CDR2 SVGAGI. Trimming cost V 0 bases and J 2 bases, with 11 bases left between them.

V usage is TRBV2 and J usage is TRBJ1-1; D is uncertain. V lost 7 bases and J 0 bases, leaving 9 bases between the germline ends. Germline CDR1 SNHLY, CDR2 FYNNEI. This CDR3 contains 13 residues. CDR3 in amino acids: CASKSFLNTEAFF. CDR3 DNA sequence: TGTGCCAGCAAATCGTTCCTGAACACTGAAGCTTTCTTT.

The chain uses TRBV27 and TRBJ2-1; 8 bases align to TRBD2. This CDR3 comprises 15 residues. The V and J ends lost 5 bases and 6 bases, in that order; junction bases with no gene match: 9. Germline-derived CDR1 and CDR2 are MNHEY and SMNVEV (reference sequence). The CDR3 sequence is CASSLGTSGINEQFF. The CDR3, as DNA: TGTGCCAGCAGTCTGGGGACTAGTGGAATCAATGAGCAGTTCTTC.